This TCR beta chain was observed in a study of tumor-infiltrating lymphocytes in primary liver carcinoma (TCRdb year 2017). In terms of the full investigation: Surgical resection was performed in China between November 2015 and early 2016 on four to six patients with histopathologically diagnosed primary liver carcinoma. The five patients, three men and two women aged 30 to 69 years, had hepatocellular carcinoma (four) or combined HCC and intrahepatic cholangiocarcinoma (one). Tumors of the five patients were stage T1-T3 N0M0 with maximum diameters of about 4.2 to 10 cm. Roughly 3.5 to 8 million productive TCRbeta reads were obtained per sample, and no significant difference in read depth was found between tissue types. The study combined TCRbeta repertoire sequencing, expression microarrays and whole-exome sequencing across five regions of each liver tumor, with adjacent normal tissue and blood. A total of 35 specimens from 5 patients went through TCRbeta repertoire sequencing, namely 25 tumor regions, 5 adjacent noncancerous liver tissues and 5 peripheral blood samples. Reproducibility between technical replicate repertoires was high, with correlation coefficients above 0.95 and mean shared-clone rates approximately 0.91. The study at large found these results: Only a few patients were included in the study, and the authors note that the findings should be validated in a larger study. Compared with blood, tumors had a significantly larger share of the repertoire taken up by the top 250 clones (p = 0.039). Repertoire overlap was found to be higher between tumor regions (mean approximately 35%) than between tumor-adjacent (around 17%) or tumor-blood (about 14%) pairs, consistent with antigen-driven expansion. Because only the TCR beta chain was sequenced and unpaired alpha chains were not captured, true repertoire diversity is likely underestimated. Bulk unsorted samples precluded comparing CD4+ and CD8+ T cell repertoires.

Blood RNA was extracted from unsorted whole blood using TRIzol reagent, and germline DNA was obtained with the DNeasy Blood & Tissue kit. Chronic HBV infection was present in the patients, and the patients were treatment-naive at sampling. Before surgery, four milliliters of peripheral blood were collected into K2EDTA tubes. A note on this clonotype: Which antigen it targets is not known. The germline gene is not matched at one end of the junction; a read error may be the cause.

A constant-region primer and ProtoScript II reverse transcriptase were used to reverse-transcribe TCRbeta-specific cDNA from around 540 ng total RNA. Construction of the TCRbeta libraries relied on three nested rounds of multiplex PCR, following a slightly modified ARM-PCR procedure. Each of the first two PCR rounds ran for around 11 cycles using multiplex TRBV1-TRBV30 forward primers together with a Cbeta reverse primer. Sample barcodes and Illumina adapters were added in a final 25-cycle PCR using Deep VentR polymerase. Amplicons of 200-500 bp were gel-purified with a QIAquick gel extraction kit before sequencing. An Illumina HiSeq 2500 was used to sequence the TCRbeta amplicons with 250-bp paired-end reads. The authors' pipeline ran thus. Quality trimming of reads was performed with Trimmomatic v0.33, and paired reads were merged with FLASH v1.2.11 so that full CDR3 sequences could be recovered. V, D and J germline segments were assigned to the rearranged TCRbeta sequences by MiGEC v1.2.1b. Clonotype statistics and Shannon-Wiener diversity indices were computed with VDJtools v1.0.0. Except for diversity analysis, only the 250 most abundant clonotypes of each sample were used in subsequent analyses to reduce sampling bias. The public reads were reanalyzed by TCRdb: fastp trimming at Q25, MiXCR alignment, in-frame beta chains only. Every entry covers one CDR3 protein and lists the most common genes and DNA from its rows. None of the V and J calls come from the authors' own analysis; TCRdb made them. The sample has around 210,000 distinct CDR3 sequences on record, 65% of them singletons. Roughly 7% of the sample is held by the ten biggest clonotypes.

The germline V gene provides CDR1 SGHRS and CDR2 YFSETQ. There are 14 amino acids in the CDR3, from cysteine to phenylalanine inclusive. The read is trimmed to its CDR3 DNA, 42 bases read in frame from base 1. The clonotype originates from a woman aged 55-69 years with primary liver carcinoma and hepatitis B virus infection. Source material: peripheral blood. The chain links TRBV5-1 with TRBJ2-3; a weak D assignment points to TRBD2 (6 bases agree). The CDR3 amino acid sequence is: CASTPSAFGDTQYF. The sequence in DNA is TGTGCCAGCACTCCTAGCGCCTTCGGGGATACGCAGTATTTT. When the CDR3 is completed using the reference TRBV5-1 and TRBJ2-3 genes on either side, the full variable domain is KAGVTQTPRYLIKTRGQQVTLSCSPISGHRSVSWYQQTPGQGLQFLFEYFSETQRNKGNFPGRFSGRQFSNSRSEMNVSTLELGDSALYLCASTPSAFGDTQYFGPGTRLTVL.